This entry concerns a single T cell receptor (beta chain). High-throughput TCR beta sequencing covered peripheral CD8+ and CD4+ T cells. With 5 bases removed from V and 6 bases from J, the gap between germline ends came to 19 bases. CDR3 length: 16 amino acids. Looked up from germline, CDR1 is PRHDT and CDR2 is FYEKMQ (reference sequence). Reverse transcription of roughly 0.5 to 1 ug RNA used random hexamers. The immunoSEQ assay covered 54 Vbeta and 13 Jbeta segments for CDR3. TCRdb re-called the immunoSEQ multiplex PCR reads with MiXCR, one entry per CDR3 protein. The sample has about 120,000 distinct CDR3 sequences, around 94% seen once. The record originates from a study of CD8 T cells in Susac syndrome.

This TCR derives from a human donor with Susac syndrome. The sequencing sample was made of CD8+ T cells from PBMCs. The V call is TRBV13, the J call TRBJ1-4; a weak D match, TRBD1 (6 bases). The CDR3 DNA is TGTGCCAGCAGCATCAAGGACAGAGGCTTAGATGAAAAACTGTTTTTT. Protein sequence: CASSIKDRGLDEKLFF.